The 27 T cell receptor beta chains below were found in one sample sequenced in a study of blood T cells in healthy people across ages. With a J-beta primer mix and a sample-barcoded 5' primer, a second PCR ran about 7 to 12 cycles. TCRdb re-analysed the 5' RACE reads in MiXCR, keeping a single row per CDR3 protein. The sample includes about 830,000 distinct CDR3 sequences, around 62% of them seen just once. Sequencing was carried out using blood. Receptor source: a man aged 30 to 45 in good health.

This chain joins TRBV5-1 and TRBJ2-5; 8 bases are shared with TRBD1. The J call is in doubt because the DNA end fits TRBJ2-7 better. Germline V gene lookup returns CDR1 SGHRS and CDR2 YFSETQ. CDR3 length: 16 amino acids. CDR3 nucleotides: TGCGCCAGCAGCTTGGGCTTTCAGGGGGCGCAAGGCGAGCAGTACTTC. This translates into CASSLGFQGAQGEQYF.

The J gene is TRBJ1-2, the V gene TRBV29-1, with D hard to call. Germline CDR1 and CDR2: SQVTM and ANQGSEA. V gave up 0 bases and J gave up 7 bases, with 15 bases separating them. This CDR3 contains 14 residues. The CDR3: CSVEEAARRSGYTF. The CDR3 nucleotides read TGCAGCGTTGAAGAGGCCGCCCGTAGATCTGGCTACACCTTC.

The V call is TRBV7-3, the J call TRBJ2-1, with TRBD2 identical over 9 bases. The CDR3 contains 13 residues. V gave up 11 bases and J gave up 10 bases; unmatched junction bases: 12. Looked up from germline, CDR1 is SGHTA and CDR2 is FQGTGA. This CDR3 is CAGSGGPVREQFF. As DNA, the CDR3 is TGTGCCGGAAGCGGGGGGCCTGTAAGGGAGCAGTTCTTC. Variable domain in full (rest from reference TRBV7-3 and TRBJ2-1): GAGVSQTPSNKVTEKGKYVELRCDPISGHTALYWYRQSLGQGPEFLIYFQGTGAADDSGLPNDRFFAVRPEGSVSTLKIQRTERGDSAVYLCAGSGGPVREQFFGPGTRLTVL.

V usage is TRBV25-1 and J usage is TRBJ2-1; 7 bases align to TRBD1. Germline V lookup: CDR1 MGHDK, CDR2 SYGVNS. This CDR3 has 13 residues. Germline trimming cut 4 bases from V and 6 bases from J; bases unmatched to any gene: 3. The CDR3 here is CASSGGQRNEQFF. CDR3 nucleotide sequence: TGTGCCAGCAGTGGGGGACAGCGCAATGAGCAGTTCTTC. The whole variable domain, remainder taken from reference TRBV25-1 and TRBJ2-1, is EADIYQTPRYLVIGTGKKITLECSQTMGHDKMYWYQQDPGMELHLIHYSYGVNSTEKGDLSSESTVSRIRTEHFPLTLESARPSHTSQYLCASSGGQRNEQFFGPGTRLTVL.

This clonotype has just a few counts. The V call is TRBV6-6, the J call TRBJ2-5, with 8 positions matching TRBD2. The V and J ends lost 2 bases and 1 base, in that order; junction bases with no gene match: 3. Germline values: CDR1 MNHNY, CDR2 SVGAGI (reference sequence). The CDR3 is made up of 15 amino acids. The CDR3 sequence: CASSYLGGAQETQYF. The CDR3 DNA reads TGTGCCAGCAGTTACCTCGGGGGGGCCCAAGAGACCCAGTACTTC.

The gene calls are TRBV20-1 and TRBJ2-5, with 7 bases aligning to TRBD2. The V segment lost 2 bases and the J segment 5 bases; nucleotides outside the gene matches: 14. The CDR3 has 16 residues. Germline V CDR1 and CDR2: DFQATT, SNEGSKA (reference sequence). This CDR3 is CSARPTASGGWETQYF. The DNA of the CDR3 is TGCAGTGCTAGACCGACGGCTAGCGGAGGTTGGGAGACCCAGTACTTC.

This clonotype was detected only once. The CDR3 loop reads CASSLLYGQYNEQFF. For the CDR3, the DNA is TGTGCCAGCAGCCTCCTCTACGGGCAGTACAATGAGCAGTTCTTC. The chain couples TRBV3-1 to TRBJ2-1; no clear D. The germline gives CDR1 LGHDT, CDR2 YNNKEL (reference sequence). The CDR3 contains 15 residues. Trimming removed 4 bases at V and 4 bases at J, with 14 bases between.

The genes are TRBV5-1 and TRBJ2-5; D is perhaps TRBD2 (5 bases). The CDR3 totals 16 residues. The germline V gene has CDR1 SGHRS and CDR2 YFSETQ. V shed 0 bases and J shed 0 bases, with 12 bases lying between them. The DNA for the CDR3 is TGCGCCAGCAGCTTGGAAGTTAGCGCTTACCAAGAGACCCAGTACTTC. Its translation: CASSLEVSAYQETQYF.

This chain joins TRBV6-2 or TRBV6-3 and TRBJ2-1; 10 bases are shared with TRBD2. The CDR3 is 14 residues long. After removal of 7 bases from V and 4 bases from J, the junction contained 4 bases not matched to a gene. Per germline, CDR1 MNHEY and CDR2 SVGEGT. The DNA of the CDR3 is TGTGCCAGCAAGATGGGACTAGCGTACAATGAGCAGTTCTTC. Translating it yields CASKMGLAYNEQFF.

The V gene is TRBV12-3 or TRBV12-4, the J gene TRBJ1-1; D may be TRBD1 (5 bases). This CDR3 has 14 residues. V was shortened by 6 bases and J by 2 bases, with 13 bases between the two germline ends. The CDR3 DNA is TGTGCCAGCAGGGGGGTTAACTCTAACACTGAAGCTTTCTTT. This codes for CASRGVNSNTEAFF.

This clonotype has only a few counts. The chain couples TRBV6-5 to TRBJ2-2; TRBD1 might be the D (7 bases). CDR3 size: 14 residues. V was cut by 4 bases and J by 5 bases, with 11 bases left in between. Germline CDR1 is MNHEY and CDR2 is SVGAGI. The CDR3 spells CASSFQGGTGELFF. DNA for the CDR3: TGTGCCAGCAGTTTTCAGGGGGGTACCGGGGAGCTGTTTTTT.

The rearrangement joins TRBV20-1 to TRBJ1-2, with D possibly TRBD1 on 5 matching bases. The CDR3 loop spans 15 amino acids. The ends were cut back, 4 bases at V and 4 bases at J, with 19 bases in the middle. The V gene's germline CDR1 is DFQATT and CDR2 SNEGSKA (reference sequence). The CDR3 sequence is CSATLRGGGGYGYTF. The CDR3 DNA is TGCAGTGCTACCCTGAGAGGTGGGGGAGGCTATGGCTACACCTTC.

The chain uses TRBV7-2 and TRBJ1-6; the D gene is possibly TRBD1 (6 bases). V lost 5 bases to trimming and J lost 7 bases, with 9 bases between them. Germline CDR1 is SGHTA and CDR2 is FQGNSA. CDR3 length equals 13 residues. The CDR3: CASSGTLNSPLHF. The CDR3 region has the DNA TGTGCCAGCAGCGGGACACTAAATTCACCCCTCCACTTT.

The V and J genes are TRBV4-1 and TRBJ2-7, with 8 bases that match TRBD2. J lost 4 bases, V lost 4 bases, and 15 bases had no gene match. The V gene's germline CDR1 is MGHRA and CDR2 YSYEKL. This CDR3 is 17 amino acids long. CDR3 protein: CASSPLPGVLAEYEQYF. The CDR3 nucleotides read TGCGCCAGCAGCCCCCTCCCGGGGGTACTAGCGGAGTACGAGCAGTACTTC.

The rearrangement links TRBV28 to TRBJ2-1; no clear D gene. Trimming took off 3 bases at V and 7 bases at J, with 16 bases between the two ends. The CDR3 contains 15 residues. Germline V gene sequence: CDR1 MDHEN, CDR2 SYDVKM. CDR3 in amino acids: CASSLRDQIPNEQFF. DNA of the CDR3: TGTGCCAGCAGTTTGCGAGACCAAATCCCTAATGAGCAGTTCTTC.

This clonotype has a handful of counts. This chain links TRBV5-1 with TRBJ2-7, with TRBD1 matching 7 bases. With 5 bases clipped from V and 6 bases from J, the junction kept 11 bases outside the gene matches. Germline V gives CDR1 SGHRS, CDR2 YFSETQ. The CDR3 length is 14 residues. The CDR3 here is CASRAGTVEVEQYF. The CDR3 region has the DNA TGCGCCAGCAGGGCCGGGACAGTGGAGGTCGAGCAGTACTTC. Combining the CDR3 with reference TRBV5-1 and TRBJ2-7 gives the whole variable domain KAGVTQTPRYLIKTRGQQVTLSCSPISGHRSVSWYQQTPGQGLQFLFEYFSETQRNKGNFPGRFSGRQFSNSRSEMNVSTLELGDSALYLCASRAGTVEVEQYFGPGTRLTVT.

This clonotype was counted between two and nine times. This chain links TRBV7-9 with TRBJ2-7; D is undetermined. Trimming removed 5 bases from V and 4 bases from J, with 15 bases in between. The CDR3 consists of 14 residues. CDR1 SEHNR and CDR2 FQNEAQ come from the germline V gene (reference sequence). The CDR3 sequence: CASSPDSVTYEQYF. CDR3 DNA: TGTGCCAGCAGCCCTGACTCAGTAACATACGAGCAGTACTTC.

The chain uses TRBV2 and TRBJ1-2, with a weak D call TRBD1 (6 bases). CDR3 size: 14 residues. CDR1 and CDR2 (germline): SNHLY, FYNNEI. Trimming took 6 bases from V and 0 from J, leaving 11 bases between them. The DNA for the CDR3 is TGTGCCAGCAGGTCAGGGGCATCTAACTATGGCTACACCTTC. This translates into CASRSGASNYGYTF.

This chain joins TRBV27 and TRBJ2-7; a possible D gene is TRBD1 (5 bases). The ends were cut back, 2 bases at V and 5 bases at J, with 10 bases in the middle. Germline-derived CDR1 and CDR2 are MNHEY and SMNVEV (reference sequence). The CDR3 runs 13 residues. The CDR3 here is CASSLVGPDEQYF. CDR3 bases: TGTGCCAGCAGTTTAGTGGGGCCGGACGAGCAGTACTTC.

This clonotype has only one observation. CDR3 sequence (DNA): TGTGCCAGCATAAAACCGGGACTACTCTCCTACAATGAGCAGTTCTTC. This sequence encodes CASIKPGLLSYNEQFF. V gene TRBV7-9 combines with J gene TRBJ2-1; 7 nucleotides align to TRBD2. V was pared by 7 bases and J by 0 bases, with 9 bases of the junction left unmatched. Germline CDR1 SEHNR, CDR2 FQNEAQ (reference sequence). CDR3 length: 16 amino acids.

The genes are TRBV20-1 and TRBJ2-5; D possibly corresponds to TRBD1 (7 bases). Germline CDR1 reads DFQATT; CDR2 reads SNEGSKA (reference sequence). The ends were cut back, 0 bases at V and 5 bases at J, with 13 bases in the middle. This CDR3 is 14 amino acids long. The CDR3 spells CSARDSGGQETQYF. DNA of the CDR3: TGCAGTGCTAGAGATTCAGGGGGGCAGGAGACCCAGTACTTC.

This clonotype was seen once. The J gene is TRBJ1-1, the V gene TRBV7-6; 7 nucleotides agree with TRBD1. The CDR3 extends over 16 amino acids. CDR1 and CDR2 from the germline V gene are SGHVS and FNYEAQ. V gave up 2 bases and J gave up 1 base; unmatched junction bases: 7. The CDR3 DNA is TGTGCCAGCAGCTTAATCTCTCCAGGGGGGAACACTGAAGCTTTCTTT. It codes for CASSLISPGGNTEAFF. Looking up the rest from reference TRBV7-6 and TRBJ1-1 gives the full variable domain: GAGVSQSPRYKVTKRGQDVALRCDPISGHVSLYWYRQALGQGPEFLTYFNYEAQQDKSGLPNDRFSAERPEGSISTLTIQRTEQRDSAMYRCASSLISPGGNTEAFFGQGTRLTVV.

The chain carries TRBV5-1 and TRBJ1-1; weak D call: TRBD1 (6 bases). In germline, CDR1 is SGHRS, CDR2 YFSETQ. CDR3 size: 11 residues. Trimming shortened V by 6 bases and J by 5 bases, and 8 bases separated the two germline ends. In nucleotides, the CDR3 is TGCGCCAGCAAGGGGGAGACTGAAGCTTTCTTT. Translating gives CASKGETEAFF.

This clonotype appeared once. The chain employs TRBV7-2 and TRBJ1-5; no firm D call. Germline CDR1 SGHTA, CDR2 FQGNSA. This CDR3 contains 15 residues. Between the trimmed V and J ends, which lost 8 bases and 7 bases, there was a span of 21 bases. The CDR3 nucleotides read TGTGCCAGCGGCCGAGAGGACGGGTCGAGGCAGCCCCAGCATTTT. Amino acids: CASGREDGSRQPQHF.

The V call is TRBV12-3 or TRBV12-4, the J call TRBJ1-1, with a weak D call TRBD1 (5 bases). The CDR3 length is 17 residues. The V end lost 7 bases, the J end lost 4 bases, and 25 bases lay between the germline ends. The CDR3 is CASTSPGTYPDGTEAFF. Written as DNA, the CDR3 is TGTGCCAGCACCTCTCCAGGGACTTATCCCGACGGCACTGAAGCTTTCTTT.

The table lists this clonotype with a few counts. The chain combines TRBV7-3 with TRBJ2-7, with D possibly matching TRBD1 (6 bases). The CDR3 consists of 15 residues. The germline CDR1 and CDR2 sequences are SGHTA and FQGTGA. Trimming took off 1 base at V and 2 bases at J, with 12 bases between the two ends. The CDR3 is CASSLKGQGTYEQYF. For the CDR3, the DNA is TGTGCCAGCAGCTTAAAAGGGCAGGGGACCTACGAGCAGTACTTC.

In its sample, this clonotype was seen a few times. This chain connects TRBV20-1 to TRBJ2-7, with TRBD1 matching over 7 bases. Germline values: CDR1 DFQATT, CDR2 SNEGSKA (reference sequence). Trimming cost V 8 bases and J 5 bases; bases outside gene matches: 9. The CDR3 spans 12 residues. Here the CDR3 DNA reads TGCAGTAACGACAGGGCGGGTCACGAGCAGTACTTC. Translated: CSNDRAGHEQYF.